The 25 T cell receptor beta chains presented below share a single source sample, sequenced in a study of technical replicates of blood from a handful of donors. Here immunoSEQ multiplex PCR was the method, and the copy in TCRdb shows in-frame clones only, minus some. The table has roughly 81,000 clones, 97% seen once. Material: T cells isolated from PBMCs. These receptors all stem from a human donor in good health.

V gene TRBV10-1 combines with J gene TRBJ2-1, with 10 positions matching TRBD1. CDR3 length equals 14 residues. V shed 7 bases, J shed 8 bases, and the junction held 8 bases outside the gene matches. CDR1 is WNHNN, CDR2 SYGVQD, per germline (reference sequence). For the CDR3, the DNA is TGCGCCAGCAAGTTGGACAGGGGGGGCCATGAGCAGTTCTTC. Its translation is CASKLDRGGHEQFF.

The chain carries TRBV27 and TRBJ2-7; 8 nucleotides line up with TRBD1. In germline, CDR1 is MNHEY, CDR2 SMNVEV (reference sequence). The ends lost 5 bases at V and 6 bases at J; junction bases unmatched: 6. CDR3 size: 13 residues. CDR3 protein: CASSTTTGAEQYF. Written as DNA, the CDR3 is TGTGCCAGCAGTACGACGACAGGGGCCGAGCAGTACTTC.

This chain's CDR3 is CASSLASGSNNEQFF. CDR3 coding DNA: TGTGCCAGCAGCTTGGCTAGCGGGAGTAATAATGAGCAGTTCTTC. This sequence joins TRBV5-4 and TRBJ2-1; 10 bases are a match to TRBD2. Trimming at V came to 0 bases and at J to 7 bases, leaving 4 bases not matched to a gene. Germline CDR1 SGHNT, CDR2 YYREEE (reference sequence). The CDR3 loop spans 15 amino acids.

The chain has TRBV6-5 and TRBJ1-1, with D possibly matching TRBD1 (6 bases). V gave up 4 bases and J gave up 0 bases, with 9 bases separating them. The CDR3 runs to 14 residues. CDR1 and CDR2 (germline): MNHEY, SVGAGI. The CDR3 loop is CASSLYRVNTEAFF. The CDR3 nucleotides are TGTGCCAGCAGTTTATACAGGGTGAACACTGAAGCTTTCTTT.

This chain connects TRBV9 to TRBJ2-7; TRBD2 aligns across 7 bases. This CDR3 has 13 amino acids. The ends lost 0 bases at V and 7 bases at J; junction bases unmatched: 4. CDR1 and CDR2 from the germline V gene are SGDLS and YYNGEE. CDR3 nucleotide sequence: TGTGCCAGCAGCGTAGAGTGGGGGGGAGAGCAGTACTTC. As protein: CASSVEWGGEQYF.

A single count supports this clone. The chain combines TRBV7-9 with TRBJ2-7; 12 nucleotides match TRBD2. The CDR3 is 14 residues long. Germline CDR1 reads SEHNR; CDR2 reads FQNEAQ (reference sequence). V trimming: 5 bases; J trimming: 9 bases; junction bases outside the gene matches: 8. The CDR3 region has the DNA TGTGCCAGCAGCCCCCCGTCTAGCGGGAGGGTGCAGTACTTC. Encoded protein: CASSPPSSGRVQYF.

The chain joins TRBV10-3 to TRBJ1-1; D unclear. The ends were cut back, 2 bases at V and 8 bases at J, with 12 bases in the middle. The CDR3 loop spans 13 amino acids. Germline values: CDR1 ENHRY, CDR2 SYGVKD. The CDR3 DNA reads TGTGCCATCAGTGAGCCCCCGGAGGAAGAAGCTTTCTTT. It specifies CAISEPPEEEAFF.

V usage is TRBV5-1 and J usage is TRBJ2-3; 9 bases agree with TRBD2. This CDR3 contains 15 residues. After removal of 3 bases from V and 2 bases from J, the junction contained 4 bases not matched to a gene. In germline, CDR1 is SGHRS, CDR2 YFSETQ. The CDR3 protein is CASSSTSGPTDTQYF. CDR3 nucleotides: TGCGCCAGCAGCTCCACTAGCGGGCCCACAGATACGCAGTATTTT.

Here the CDR3 DNA reads TGTGCCAGCAGCTTAGTCAGGGGGCGATGGACTGAAGCTTTCTTT. Translation: CASSLVRGRWTEAFF. The chain couples TRBV7-9 to TRBJ1-1; 8 bases map to TRBD1. The CDR3 sequence is 15 residues long. Trimming cost V 1 base and J 5 bases; bases outside gene matches: 6. Per germline, CDR1 SEHNR and CDR2 FQNEAQ (reference sequence).

A single count supports this clone. The chain uses TRBV7-9 and TRBJ2-5; D unclear. Germline V gene sequence: CDR1 SEHNR, CDR2 FQNEAQ (reference sequence). This CDR3 contains 14 residues. V was clipped by 2 bases and J by 2 bases, with 9 bases between them. CDR3 in DNA: TGTGCCAGCAGCTTATCGCCAACTCAAGAGACCCAGTACTTC. Translated: CASSLSPTQETQYF.

CDR3 DNA sequence: TGTGCCAGCAGTGGGGGGAGGGATCCTACTAATGAAAAACTGTTTTTT. Its translation: CASSGGRDPTNEKLFF. The chain combines TRBV2 with TRBJ1-4, with D possibly matching TRBD1 (5 bases). The germline CDR1 and CDR2 sequences are SNHLY and FYNNEI. The CDR3 is 16 residues long. V lost 4 bases to trimming and J lost 2 bases, with 14 bases between them.

The chain joins TRBV14 to TRBJ2-7; weak D call: TRBD1 (6 bases). Germline V CDR1 and CDR2: SGHDN, FVKESK. The V and J ends lost 2 bases and 3 bases respectively, with 8 bases between them. CDR3 length: 13 residues. CDR3 loop: CASSQQDSYEQYF. The CDR3 nucleotides are TGTGCCAGCAGCCAACAGGACAGCTACGAGCAGTACTTC.

CDR3 nucleotide sequence: TGTGCCAGCAGTGAAGCGACAGGGAACACCGGGGAGCTGTTTTTT. This translates into CASSEATGNTGELFF. The J gene is TRBJ2-2, the V gene TRBV6-1; D possibly corresponds to TRBD1 (6 bases). The length of the CDR3 is 15 residues. CDR1 and CDR2 (germline): MNHNS, SASEGT. Trimming removed 0 bases from V and 1 base from J, with 6 bases in between.

The rearrangement joins TRBV7-9 to TRBJ2-7; 8 nucleotides align to TRBD2. V lost 5 bases and J lost 2; bases outside the gene matches: 5. CDR1 is SEHNR and CDR2 is FQNEAQ in the germline V gene (reference sequence). The length of the CDR3 is 14 residues. The DNA for the CDR3 is TGTGCCAGCAGCGGCGGGGGGACAACCTACGAGCAGTACTTC. This sequence encodes CASSGGGTTYEQYF. The full variable domain, in which reference TRBV7-9 and TRBJ2-7 provide the parts outside the CDR3, is DTGVSQNPRHKITKRGQNVTFRCDPISEHNRLYWYRQTLGQGPEFLTYFQNEAQLEKSRLLSDRFSAERPKGSFSTLEIQRTEQGDSAMYLCASSGGGTTYEQYFGPGTRLTVT.

The genes are TRBV6-1 and TRBJ2-1; D is possibly TRBD2 (6 bases). V gave up 2 bases and J gave up 4 bases, with 12 bases separating them. The CDR3 is 15 amino acids. Germline V gene lookup returns CDR1 MNHNS and CDR2 SASEGT. The CDR3 region is CASSEPGSGYNEQFF. The CDR3 DNA reads TGTGCCAGCAGTGAACCAGGGAGCGGGTACAATGAGCAGTTCTTC.

The gene calls are TRBV5-1 and TRBJ2-4, with 8 bases identical to TRBD2. The CDR3 covers 17 residues. With 4 bases clipped from V and 6 bases from J, the junction kept 15 bases outside the gene matches. Germline V gene sequence: CDR1 SGHRS, CDR2 YFSETQ. The CDR3 coding sequence is TGCGCCAGCAGCAGGGAACTGACGGGGGGGCTGGGAAACATTCAGTACTTC. As protein: CASSRELTGGLGNIQYF.

V and J are TRBV28 and TRBJ2-7; 8 bases line up with TRBD1. The CDR3 loop spans 15 amino acids. Germline assignment: CDR1 MDHEN and CDR2 SYDVKM. Trimming removed 5 bases from V and 5 bases from J; junction bases left unmatched: 11. The CDR3: CASSLTTGVLDEQYF. The CDR3 DNA sequence: TGTGCCAGCAGTCTAACGACAGGGGTTTTGGACGAGCAGTACTTC.

V gene TRBV4-1 combines with J gene TRBJ2-1, with D tentatively TRBD2 (5 bases). Germline CDR1 and CDR2: MGHRA and YSYEKL. Trimming stripped 4 bases from V and 6 bases from J, with 13 bases between. The CDR3 is made up of 14 amino acids. The CDR3 DNA follows: TGCGCCAGCAGCCCCTCAAGAGGGATCAATGAGCAGTTCTTC. It translates to CASSPSRGINEQFF.

This CDR3 reads CAWSYNQGVTGELFF. The CDR3 region has the DNA TGTGCCTGGAGTTACAATCAGGGGGTCACCGGGGAGCTGTTTTTT. The chain employs TRBV30 and TRBJ2-2, with 7 bases lining up with TRBD1. This CDR3 spans 15 amino acids. J was trimmed by 4 bases and V by 2 bases; bases with no gene match: 7. CDR1 GTSNPN and CDR2 SVGIG come from the germline V gene (reference sequence).

This rearrangement joins TRBV6-1 to TRBJ1-2; possibly TRBD1 for D (5 bases). Per germline, CDR1 MNHNS and CDR2 SASEGT. The V end lost 8 bases, the J end lost 7 bases, and 20 bases lay between the germline ends. The CDR3 length is 14 residues. The CDR3 region is CASGPRGGGGGYTF. CDR3 nucleotide sequence: TGTGCCAGCGGCCCCCGGGGGGGAGGTGGTGGCTACACCTTC.

The rearrangement uses TRBV11-3 and TRBJ2-7; possible D gene TRBD2, 5 bases. The V and J ends lost 0 bases and 4 bases respectively, with 16 bases between them. Germline values: CDR1 SGHNT, CDR2 YENEEA. CDR3 size: 16 residues. In nucleotides, the CDR3 is TGTGCCAGCAGCTTAGACAAACTCGGGGAAGAGTACGAGCAGTACTTC. It translates to CASSLDKLGEEYEQYF.

The J gene is TRBJ2-7, the V gene TRBV28, with D tentatively TRBD2 (5 bases). Looked up from germline, CDR1 is MDHEN and CDR2 is SYDVKM. Between the trimmed V and J ends, which lost 6 bases and 6 bases, there was a span of 9 bases. CDR3 length equals 11 residues. CDR3 in amino acids: CASRVEGEQYF. The CDR3 coding sequence is TGTGCCAGCAGGGTCGAGGGCGAGCAGTACTTC. The variable domain in full, with the rest retrieved from reference TRBV28 and TRBJ2-7, is DVKVTQSSRYLVKRTGEKVFLECVQDMDHENMFWYRQDPGLGLRLIYFSYDVKMKEKGDIPEGYSVSREKKERFSLILESASTNQTSMYLCASRVEGEQYFGPGTRLTVT.

The chain employs TRBV4-1 and TRBJ2-7; 8 nucleotides align to TRBD2. CDR3 length equals 14 residues. Looked up from germline, CDR1 is MGHRA and CDR2 is YSYEKL. The V and J ends lost 8 bases and 3 bases, in that order; junction bases with no gene match: 9. The CDR3 DNA sequence: TGCGCCAGCTCTTATCGGGGGGGAAGCTACGAGCAGTACTTC. This codes for CASSYRGGSYEQYF.

This chain joins TRBV19 and TRBJ1-1; the match to TRBD1 covers 8 bases. The CDR3 extends over 12 amino acids. CDR1 is LNHDA and CDR2 is SQIVND in the germline V gene (reference sequence). V was clipped by 8 bases and J by 7 bases; unmatched bases: 6. CDR3 region: CASLRQGREAFF. In DNA, the CDR3 is TGTGCCAGTTTGCGACAGGGGCGTGAAGCTTTCTTT.

The chain combines TRBV2 with TRBJ1-5, with D tentatively TRBD1 (5 bases). With 3 bases removed from V and 6 bases from J, the gap between germline ends came to 12 bases. Germline assignment: CDR1 SNHLY and CDR2 FYNNEI. This CDR3 spans 14 amino acids. The CDR3 region has the DNA TGTGCCAGCAGTGAGTCTGGGGGAGGTCAGCCCCAGCATTTT. This encodes CASSESGGGQPQHF.